A single sample is the source of the 15 T cell receptor beta chains below, sequenced in a study of T cell changes during pregnancy in multiple sclerosis. This table comes from immunoSEQ multiplex PCR, and its TCRdb copy is limited to in-frame clones, with some not included. The repertoire holds 33,000 or so clones, approximately 92% seen once, with around 0.45% in the top ten. The source was CD4+ T cells from peripheral blood mononuclear cells, collected in the third trimester of pregnancy. Every receptor here comes from a female donor in good health, enrolled as a control in a pregnancy study.

The rearrangement uses TRBV25-1 and TRBJ1-6, with 8 bases matching TRBD1. Germline loops: CDR1 MGHDK, CDR2 SYGVNS. The CDR3 is 15 amino acids. After removal of 3 bases from V and 9 bases from J, the junction contained 7 bases not matched to a gene. The CDR3, as DNA: TGTGCCAGCAGTGATTTTCAGGGGGCAAGTTCACCCCTCCACTTT. This encodes CASSDFQGASSPLHF.

The rearrangement links TRBV9 to TRBJ1-1; D unresolved. The germline V and J ends were trimmed by 6 bases and 5 bases, with 17 bases remaining between them. The CDR3 contains 14 residues. CDR1 SGDLS and CDR2 YYNGEE come from the germline V gene. CDR3: CASTAQIGDTEAFF. DNA of the CDR3: TGTGCCAGCACCGCTCAGATAGGAGATACTGAAGCTTTCTTT.

The V call is TRBV19, the J call TRBJ1-5; D is ambiguous. V shed 3 bases and J shed 0 bases, with 15 bases lying between them. The V gene's germline CDR1 is LNHDA and CDR2 SQIVND (reference sequence). This CDR3 comprises 17 residues. Here the CDR3 DNA reads TGTGCCAGTAGTATGGGTTCGGGGAGTTATAGCAATCAGCCCCAGCATTTT. It translates to CASSMGSGSYSNQPQHF.

The gene calls are TRBV9 and TRBJ2-7, with D maybe TRBD1 (6 bases). V lost 3 bases and J 0 bases, leaving 13 bases between the germline ends. CDR3 length: 15 amino acids. Germline values: CDR1 SGDLS, CDR2 YYNGEE. The CDR3 loop is CASSAQGRNSYEQYF. In DNA, the CDR3 is TGTGCCAGCAGCGCCCAGGGGAGAAACTCCTACGAGCAGTACTTC.

This clone was observed a single time. The chain employs TRBV7-9 and TRBJ2-3, with a weak D call TRBD1 (6 bases). V lost 5 bases to trimming and J lost 3 bases, with 18 bases between them. Germline V CDR1 and CDR2: SEHNR, FQNEAQ (reference sequence). This CDR3 spans 16 amino acids. The CDR3 loop is CASSPRGKRSTDTQYF. CDR3 bases: TGTGCCAGCAGCCCCAGGGGAAAGCGTTCTACAGATACGCAGTATTTT.

This chain connects TRBV5-6 to TRBJ2-6; no definite D call. Per germline, CDR1 SGHDT and CDR2 YYEEEE. The CDR3 is made up of 16 amino acids. The V end lost 4 bases, the J end lost 0 bases, and 11 bases lay between the germline ends. CDR3 bases: TGTGCCAGCAGCCCCCGGCGGCCCTCTGGGGCCAACGTCCTGACTTTC. Translation gives CASSPRRPSGANVLTF.

This chain links TRBV10-3 with TRBJ2-7; TRBD2 matches at 9 bases. Germline CDR1 and CDR2: ENHRY and SYGVKD. The CDR3 is made up of 15 amino acids. V gave up 2 bases and J gave up 7 bases; unmatched junction bases: 9. CDR3: CAISEQNSGGEEQYF. In DNA form, the CDR3 reads TGTGCCATCAGTGAGCAGAATAGCGGGGGTGAGGAGCAGTACTTC.

The J gene is TRBJ2-7, the V gene TRBV7-2; tentative D call: TRBD2 (6 bases). The CDR3 has 17 residues. V was trimmed by 2 bases and J by 4 bases, leaving 21 bases between them. In germline, CDR1 is SGHTA, CDR2 FQGNSA. CDR3 DNA sequence: TGTGCCAGCAGCTTAACCTATCTAGCGAACCTCCGTTACGAGCAGTACTTC. Protein sequence: CASSLTYLANLRYEQYF.

The chain employs TRBV28 and TRBJ1-5, with a weak D call TRBD1 (6 bases). Trimming left V 5 bases short and J 0 bases short, with 20 bases between. Germline loops: CDR1 MDHEN, CDR2 SYDVKM. This CDR3 has 18 amino acids. This chain's CDR3 is CASSPQPGQGHSNQPQHF. The CDR3 nucleotides are TGTGCCAGCAGTCCACAACCGGGACAAGGTCATAGCAATCAGCCCCAGCATTTT.

This chain connects TRBV18 to TRBJ1-4, with D possibly being TRBD1 (5 bases). Trimming shortened V by 4 bases and J by 0 bases, and 12 bases separated the two germline ends. The CDR3 sequence is 16 residues long. CDR1 and CDR2 (germline): KGHSH, LQKENI. CDR3 loop: CASSLLDRSTNEKLFF. The DNA for the CDR3 is TGTGCCAGCTCACTCTTAGACAGATCAACTAATGAAAAACTGTTTTTT.

The chain uses TRBV5-6 and TRBJ1-2, with D hard to call. The CDR3 has 15 amino acids. The germline V gene has CDR1 SGHDT and CDR2 YYEEEE. V was trimmed by 0 bases and J by 0 bases, leaving 9 bases between them. CDR3 amino acids: CASSLARRTNYGYTF. The CDR3, as DNA: TGTGCCAGCAGCTTGGCCCGGAGGACTAACTATGGCTACACCTTC.

This chain joins TRBV28 and TRBJ1-5; TRBD1 matches at 8 bases. This CDR3 contains 15 residues. The V and J ends lost 5 bases and 9 bases, in that order; junction bases with no gene match: 12. Germline V gene data show CDR1 as MDHEN and CDR2 as SYDVKM. The CDR3 region has the DNA TGTGCCAGCAGTCGCATGGACAGGGTGGGAGCGCCCCAGCATTTT. It encodes CASSRMDRVGAPQHF.

This rearrangement joins TRBV5-1 to TRBJ2-7; 10 bases map to TRBD1. Per germline, CDR1 SGHRS and CDR2 YFSETQ. There are 15 residues in the CDR3. Losses at the gene ends were 4 bases for V and 5 bases for J; bases not matched to a gene: 9. The CDR3 spells CASSPLGTGVHEQYF. DNA of the CDR3: TGCGCCAGCAGCCCCTTAGGGACAGGGGTCCACGAGCAGTACTTC. Filled out from reference TRBV5-1 and TRBJ2-7, the complete variable domain reads KAGVTQTPRYLIKTRGQQVTLSCSPISGHRSVSWYQQTPGQGLQFLFEYFSETQRNKGNFPGRFSGRQFSNSRSEMNVSTLELGDSALYLCASSPLGTGVHEQYFGPGTRLTVT.

The chain is built from TRBV11-2 and TRBJ1-5, with a tentative D call TRBD1 (6 bases). V lost 1 base to trimming and J lost 4 bases, with 8 bases between them. The CDR3 is 14 residues long. The germline V gene encodes CDR1 SGHAT and CDR2 FQNNGV. The CDR3 sequence: CASSLAGVNQPQHF. The CDR3 coding sequence is TGTGCCAGCAGCTTAGCAGGGGTAAATCAGCCCCAGCATTTT.

This clone was recorded once. The chain joins TRBV5-1 to TRBJ1-1, with a tentative D call TRBD1 (5 bases). Germline V gene lookup returns CDR1 SGHRS and CDR2 YFSETQ. Deletions cut 4 bases from V and 0 bases from J, with 10 bases between. This CDR3 comprises 14 residues. This CDR3 reads CASSPGGVNTEAFF. The CDR3, as DNA: TGCGCCAGCAGCCCTGGGGGGGTGAACACTGAAGCTTTCTTT.